Listed below are T cell receptor beta chains from one sample, sequenced in a study of monozygotic twins with inflammatory bowel disease. TCRdb reprocessed the 5' RACE reads and keeps a single row for each CDR3 protein, giving no DNA. The listing records some 200,000 distinct CDR3 sequences. What was sequenced was blood. Every receptor here comes from a human donor with ulcerative colitis or Crohn's disease, or a healthy co-twin of an affected twin (not recorded which). CDR3s include the opening cysteine and the closing phenylalanine or tryptophan.

v_call,cdr3_length,j_call,cdr3_aa
TRBV6-5,17,TRBJ1-3,CASSYSSLLSSGNTIYF
TRBV6-1,16,TRBJ2-2,CASSPIRAGGTGELFF
TRBV7-7,13,TRBJ2-5,CASSLGYQETQYF
TRBV27,14,TRBJ1-6,CASSTWTVNSPLHF
TRBV2,15,TRBJ2-7,CASSDPRDRGYEQYF
TRBV29-1,15,TRBJ2-7,CSVDVYSGSSYEQYF
TRBV12-3/TRBV12-4,12,TRBJ1-1,CASSTVGTEAFF
TRBV29-1,13,TRBJ2-7,CSVKGQGTYEQYF
TRBV27,13,TRBJ1-6,CASRGQGFVPLHF
TRBV3-1,15,TRBJ1-2,CASSPRGTELGGYTF
TRBV5-1,15,TRBJ2-1,CASSLVAGGYNEQFF
TRBV12-3/TRBV12-4,14,TRBJ2-3,CASSFPAYTDTQYF
TRBV12-3/TRBV12-4,12,TRBJ2-2,CASRPSAGELFF
TRBV29-1,13,TRBJ1-2,CSAPDGANYGYTF
TRBV27,14,TRBJ1-2,CASSWSREGYGYTF
TRBV7-9,16,TRBJ2-1,CASSLIGLQGRDEQFF
TRBV7-2,17,TRBJ1-1,CASSLETVGQGNTEAFF
TRBV29-1,14,TRBJ2-5,CSVEGEQPQETQYF
TRBV5-4,15,TRBJ2-1,CASSYGGSRDNEQFF
TRBV6-5,16,TRBJ2-7,CASSLPGTGESVQQYF
TRBV29-1,12,TRBJ2-5,CSVEGGGTTRYF
TRBV4-1,13,TRBJ1-2,CASSQAPGNGYTF
TRBV19,15,TRBJ1-2,CASSIAARGDYGYTF
TRBV3-1,14,TRBJ1-4,CASSQHGQVVKLFF
TRBV2,12,TRBJ1-2,CASRATGADRVF
TRBV29-1,13,TRBJ1-1,CSVHKTDRNEAFF
TRBV6-2/TRBV6-3,15,TRBJ2-7,CASSYPTGGIYEQYF
TRBV14,14,TRBJ2-1,CASSHLSRGNEQFF
TRBV20-1,14,TRBJ2-7,CSARGASGSYEQYF
TRBV4-1,17,TRBJ2-1,CASALRTSGVAYNEQFF
TRBV10-3,14,TRBJ1-3,CAIRPPGTGNTIYF